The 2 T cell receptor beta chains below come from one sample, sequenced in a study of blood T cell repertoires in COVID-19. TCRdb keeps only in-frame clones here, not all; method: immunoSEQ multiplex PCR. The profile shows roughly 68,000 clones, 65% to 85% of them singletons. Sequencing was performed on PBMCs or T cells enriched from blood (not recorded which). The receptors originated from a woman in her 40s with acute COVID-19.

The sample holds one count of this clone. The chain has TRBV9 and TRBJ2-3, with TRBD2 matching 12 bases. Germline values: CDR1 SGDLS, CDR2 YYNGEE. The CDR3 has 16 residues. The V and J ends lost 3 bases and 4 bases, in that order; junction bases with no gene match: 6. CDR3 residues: CASSARTSGTADTQYF. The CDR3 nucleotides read TGTGCCAGCAGCGCCAGGACTAGCGGGACCGCAGATACGCAGTATTTT.

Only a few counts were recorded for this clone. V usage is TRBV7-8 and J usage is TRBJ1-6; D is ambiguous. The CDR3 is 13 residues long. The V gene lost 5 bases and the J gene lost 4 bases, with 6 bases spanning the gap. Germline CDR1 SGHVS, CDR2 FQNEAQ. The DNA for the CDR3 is TGTGCCAGCAGCCTTACTTATAATTCACCCCTCCACTTT. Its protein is CASSLTYNSPLHF.